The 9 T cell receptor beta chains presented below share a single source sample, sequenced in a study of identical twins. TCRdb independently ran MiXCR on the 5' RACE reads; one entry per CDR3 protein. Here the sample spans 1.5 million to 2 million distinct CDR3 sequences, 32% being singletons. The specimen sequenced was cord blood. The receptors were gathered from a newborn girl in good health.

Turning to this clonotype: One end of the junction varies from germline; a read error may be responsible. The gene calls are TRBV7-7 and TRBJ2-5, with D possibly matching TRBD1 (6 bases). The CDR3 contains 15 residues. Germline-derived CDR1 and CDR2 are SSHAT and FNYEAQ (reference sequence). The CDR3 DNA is TGTGCTAGCAGCCCCTTGGCAGGGGCGTTAGGGACCCAGTACTTC. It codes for CASSPLAGALGTQYF.

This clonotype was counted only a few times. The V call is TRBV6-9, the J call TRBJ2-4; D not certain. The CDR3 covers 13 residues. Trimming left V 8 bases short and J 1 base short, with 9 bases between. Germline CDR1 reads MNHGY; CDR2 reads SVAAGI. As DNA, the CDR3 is TGTGCCAGCGCCGGTCTGGCCAAAAACATTCAGTACTTC. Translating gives CASAGLAKNIQYF.

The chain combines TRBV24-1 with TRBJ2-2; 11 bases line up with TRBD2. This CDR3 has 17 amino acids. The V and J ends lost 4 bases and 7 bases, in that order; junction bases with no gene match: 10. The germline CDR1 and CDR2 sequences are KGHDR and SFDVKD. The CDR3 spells CATSDSLAGEVDGELFF. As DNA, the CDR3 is TGTGCCACCAGTGACTCACTAGCGGGGGAGGTCGACGGGGAGCTGTTTTTT.

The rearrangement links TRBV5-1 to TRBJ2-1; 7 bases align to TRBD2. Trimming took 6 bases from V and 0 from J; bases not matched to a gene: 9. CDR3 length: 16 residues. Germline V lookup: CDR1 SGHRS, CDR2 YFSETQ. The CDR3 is CASTYLAVSSYNEQFF. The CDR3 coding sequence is TGCGCCAGCACCTACCTAGCGGTTAGCTCCTACAATGAGCAGTTCTTC.

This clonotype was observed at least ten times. The CDR3 coding sequence is TGTGCCAGCAGACCCATGGGGGGGAGAAATGAGCAGTTCTTC. Amino acid sequence: CASRPMGGRNEQFF. The gene calls are TRBV12-3 or TRBV12-4 and TRBJ2-1; 7 nucleotides agree with TRBD2. Trimming at V came to 6 bases and at J to 7 bases, leaving 9 bases not matched to a gene. This CDR3 spans 14 amino acids.

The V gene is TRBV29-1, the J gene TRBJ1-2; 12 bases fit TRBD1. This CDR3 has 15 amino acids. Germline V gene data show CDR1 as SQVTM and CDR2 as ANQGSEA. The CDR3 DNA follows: TGCTCGGCTGGGGACAGGGGGCGGTTTAACTATGGCTACACCTTC. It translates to CSAGDRGRFNYGYTF.

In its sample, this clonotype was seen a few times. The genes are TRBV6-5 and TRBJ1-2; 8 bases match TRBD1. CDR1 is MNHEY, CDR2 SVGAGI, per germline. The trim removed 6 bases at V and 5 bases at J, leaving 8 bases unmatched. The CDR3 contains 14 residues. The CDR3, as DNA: TGTGCCAGCAGAATCCCAGGGGGCCGGTATGGCTACACCTTC. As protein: CASRIPGGRYGYTF.

The CDR3 here is CASSLNRYRYQETQYF. In DNA form, the CDR3 reads TGTGCCAGCAGCTTAAATCGTTACCGGTACCAAGAGACCCAGTACTTC. V is TRBV7-9 and J is TRBJ2-5; D not certain. The CDR3 spans 16 residues. CDR1 and CDR2 (germline): SEHNR, FQNEAQ (reference sequence). The ends were cut back, 2 bases at V and 0 bases at J, with 13 bases in the middle.

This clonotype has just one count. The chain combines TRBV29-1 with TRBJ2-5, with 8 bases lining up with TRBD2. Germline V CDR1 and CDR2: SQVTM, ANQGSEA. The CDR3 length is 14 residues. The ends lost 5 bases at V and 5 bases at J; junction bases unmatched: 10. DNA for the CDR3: TGCAGCGTTCCCCCAGCGGGAGCACTTGAGACCCAGTACTTC. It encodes CSVPPAGALETQYF.